The rows below give T cell receptor beta chains drawn from one sample of a study of CD8+ T cells in alopecia areata. Sequenced by immunoSEQ multiplex PCR; TCRdb stores in-frame clones only, minus some. The sample carries roughly 150,000 clones, about 60% recorded once. The material was CD4+ T cells sorted from blood, obtained at week 0. The receptors were gathered from a human donor with alopecia areata. The CDR3 runs from the conserved cysteine through the conserved F or W. A D gene is named only where the DNA matches it firmly. Clone size is given for some rows only: seen once, a few or many times, or a class if the clone is expanded.

v_call: TRBV30
j_call: TRBJ2-3
d_call: TRBD2
clone_size: NA
cdr3_aa: CAWSGRGGNTQYF
cdr3_nt: TGTGCCTGGAGCGGACGGGGGGGCAATACGCAGTATTTT

v_call: TRBV9
j_call: TRBJ2-7
d_call: NA
clone_size: few
cdr3_aa: CASSGGSTYEQYF
cdr3_nt: TGTGCCAGCAGCGGTGGCAGCACCTACGAGCAGTACTTC

v_call: TRBV5-1
j_call: TRBJ2-1
d_call: NA
clone_size: NA
cdr3_aa: CASSLAGTNYNEQFF
cdr3_nt: TGCGCCAGCAGCTTGGCTGGGACAAACTACAATGAGCAGTTCTTC

v_call: TRBV27
j_call: TRBJ2-7
d_call: NA
clone_size: few
cdr3_aa: CASSLSSTYEQYF
cdr3_nt: TGTGCCAGCAGTTTATCCAGCACCTACGAGCAGTACTTC

v_call: TRBV7-2
j_call: TRBJ2-5
d_call: TRBD2
clone_size: NA
cdr3_aa: CASSLPVRLAGGPQETQYF
cdr3_nt: TGTGCCAGCAGCTTACCGGTTCGGCTAGCGGGGGGACCCCAAGAGACCCAGTACTTC

v_call: TRBV20-1
j_call: TRBJ1-4
d_call: NA
clone_size: NA
cdr3_aa: CSGVRAEKLFF
cdr3_nt: TGCAGTGGCGTCAGGGCTGAAAAACTGTTTTTT

v_call: TRBV27
j_call: TRBJ2-7
d_call: TRBD2
clone_size: NA
cdr3_aa: CASSLVRGGTYEQYF
cdr3_nt: TGTGCCAGCAGTTTAGTGCGGGGGGGCACCTACGAGCAGTACTTC

v_call: TRBV30
j_call: TRBJ2-7
d_call: TRBD1
clone_size: NA
cdr3_aa: CAWAGGVEQYF
cdr3_nt: TGTGCCTGGGCAGGGGGCGTCGAGCAGTACTTC

v_call: TRBV29-1
j_call: TRBJ1-2
d_call: NA
clone_size: few
cdr3_aa: CSVESAQGASDYGYTF
cdr3_nt: TGCAGCGTTGAATCGGCACAGGGAGCATCTGACTATGGCTACACCTTC

v_call: TRBV7-9
j_call: TRBJ2-3
d_call: NA
clone_size: NA
cdr3_aa: CASIRTNTDTQYF
cdr3_nt: TGTGCCAGCATCCGGACAAACACAGATACGCAGTATTTT

v_call: TRBV11-3
j_call: TRBJ2-1
d_call: TRBD2
clone_size: NA
cdr3_aa: CASSLDQGTTSGGAEQFF
cdr3_nt: TGTGCCAGCAGCTTAGATCAAGGAACGACTAGCGGGGGGGCTGAGCAGTTCTTC

v_call: TRBV15
j_call: TRBJ2-5
d_call: NA
clone_size: NA
cdr3_aa: CATSRDVETQYF
cdr3_nt: TGTGCCACCAGCAGAGATGTCGAGACCCAGTACTTC

v_call: TRBV27
j_call: TRBJ1-5
d_call: TRBD1
clone_size: NA
cdr3_aa: CATADRARSNQPQHF
cdr3_nt: TGTGCCACCGCGGACAGGGCAAGGAGCAATCAGCCCCAGCATTTT

v_call: TRBV10-3
j_call: TRBJ1-1
d_call: NA
clone_size: NA
cdr3_aa: CAISAIKNTEAFF
cdr3_nt: TGTGCCATCAGTGCCATCAAGAACACTGAAGCTTTCTTT

v_call: TRBV4-3
j_call: TRBJ1-1
d_call: NA
clone_size: NA
cdr3_aa: CASSQTGNAEAFF
cdr3_nt: TGCGCCAGCAGCCAAACCGGTAATGCTGAAGCTTTCTTT

v_call: TRBV7-9
j_call: TRBJ2-5
d_call: TRBD2
clone_size: NA
cdr3_aa: CASSPGLAGYQETQYF
cdr3_nt: TGTGCCAGCAGCCCGGGACTAGCGGGGTACCAAGAGACCCAGTACTTC

v_call: TRBV10-3
j_call: TRBJ2-5
d_call: TRBD2
clone_size: few
cdr3_aa: CAISDPRGWPSGGETQYF
cdr3_nt: TGTGCCATCAGTGATCCTCGAGGGTGGCCTAGCGGCGGGGAGACCCAGTACTTC

v_call: TRBV6-5
j_call: TRBJ2-7
d_call: NA
clone_size: NA
cdr3_aa: CASRARKVYEQYF
cdr3_nt: TGTGCCAGCAGGGCCAGGAAAGTCTACGAGCAGTACTTC

v_call: TRBV28
j_call: TRBJ2-7
d_call: NA
clone_size: NA
cdr3_aa: CASSLGPEQYF
cdr3_nt: TGTGCCAGCAGTCTAGGACCCGAGCAGTACTTC

v_call: TRBV29-1
j_call: TRBJ2-3
d_call: TRBD2
clone_size: NA
cdr3_aa: CSVRGGARDTQYF
cdr3_nt: TGCAGCGTCCGCGGGGGGGCGAGAGATACGCAGTATTTT

v_call: TRBV5-1
j_call: TRBJ2-6
d_call: NA
clone_size: NA
cdr3_aa: CASSHGTSGANVLTF
cdr3_nt: TGCGCCAGCAGCCACGGGACTTCGGGGGCCAACGTCCTGACTTTC

v_call: TRBV5-1
j_call: TRBJ1-2
d_call: NA
clone_size: NA
cdr3_aa: CASSLDVRNYGYTF
cdr3_nt: TGCGCCAGCAGCTTGGACGTTCGTAACTATGGCTACACCTTC

v_call: TRBV19
j_call: TRBJ1-6
d_call: NA
clone_size: few
cdr3_aa: CASRDPGPLHF
cdr3_nt: TGTGCCAGTAGGGATCCGGGACCCCTCCACTTT

v_call: TRBV6-1
j_call: TRBJ1-5
d_call: TRBD1
clone_size: few
cdr3_aa: CASSRDRSNQPQHF
cdr3_nt: TGTGCCAGCTCCCGGGACAGGAGCAATCAGCCCCAGCATTTT

v_call: TRBV30
j_call: TRBJ1-1
d_call: TRBD1
clone_size: NA
cdr3_aa: CAWSVVDRVSEAFF
cdr3_nt: TGTGCCTGGAGTGTGGTGGACAGGGTATCTGAAGCTTTCTTT

v_call: TRBV11-3
j_call: TRBJ2-5
d_call: NA
clone_size: NA
cdr3_aa: CASSPGGVGQETQYF
cdr3_nt: TGTGCCAGCAGCCCAGGGGGGGTGGGCCAAGAGACCCAGTACTTC

v_call: TRBV5-1
j_call: TRBJ2-1
d_call: NA
clone_size: NA
cdr3_aa: CASSLGDGGNEQFF
cdr3_nt: TGCGCCAGCAGCTTGGGTGATGGAGGAAATGAGCAGTTCTTC

v_call: TRBV5-1
j_call: TRBJ1-1
d_call: TRBD1
clone_size: NA
cdr3_aa: CASSLGTGIEAFF
cdr3_nt: TGCGCCAGCAGCTTAGGGACAGGTATTGAAGCTTTCTTT

v_call: TRBV19
j_call: TRBJ1-6
d_call: TRBD1
clone_size: NA
cdr3_aa: CASRGGGQGYSPLHF
cdr3_nt: TGTGCCAGTAGAGGAGGGGGACAGGGATATTCACCCCTCCACTTT

v_call: TRBV7-9
j_call: TRBJ2-7
d_call: NA
clone_size: NA
cdr3_aa: CASSLTSTYEQYF
cdr3_nt: TGTGCCAGCAGCTTGACTAGTACCTACGAGCAGTACTTC

v_call: TRBV6-5
j_call: TRBJ1-4
d_call: NA
clone_size: NA
cdr3_aa: CASSDRFNEKLFF
cdr3_nt: TGTGCCAGCAGCGACAGATTCAATGAAAAACTGTTTTTT

v_call: TRBV29-1
j_call: TRBJ1-1
d_call: NA
clone_size: NA
cdr3_aa: CSALVRLEAFF
cdr3_nt: TGCAGCGCTCTGGTTAGGCTGGAGGCTTTCTTT

v_call: TRBV9
j_call: TRBJ2-1
d_call: NA
clone_size: NA
cdr3_aa: CASSVSPRAQNNEQFF
cdr3_nt: TGTGCCAGCAGCGTATCCCCCCGCGCTCAGAACAATGAGCAGTTCTTC

v_call: TRBV18
j_call: TRBJ1-2
d_call: TRBD1
clone_size: NA
cdr3_aa: CASSPEPQGGGYTF
cdr3_nt: TGTGCCAGCTCACCCGAACCACAGGGGGGCGGCTACACCTTC

v_call: TRBV19
j_call: TRBJ2-7
d_call: NA
clone_size: few
cdr3_aa: CASSNKGYSYEQYF
cdr3_nt: TGTGCCAGTAGTAATAAAGGGTACTCCTACGAGCAGTACTTC

v_call: TRBV5-1
j_call: TRBJ1-2
d_call: NA
clone_size: few
cdr3_aa: CASSLAANYGYTF
cdr3_nt: TGCGCCAGCAGCTTGGCAGCTAACTATGGCTACACCTTC

v_call: TRBV30
j_call: TRBJ1-1
d_call: TRBD1
clone_size: NA
cdr3_aa: CAWKPLDRENTEAFF
cdr3_nt: TGTGCCTGGAAGCCCCTAGACAGGGAGAACACTGAAGCTTTCTTT

v_call: TRBV5-1
j_call: TRBJ2-5
d_call: TRBD2
clone_size: NA
cdr3_aa: CASSLVAGGQETQYF
cdr3_nt: TGCGCCAGCAGCTTGGTGGCGGGGGGACAAGAGACCCAGTACTTC

v_call: TRBV29-1
j_call: TRBJ1-5
d_call: TRBD1
clone_size: NA
cdr3_aa: CSVTQGADSNQPQHF
cdr3_nt: TGCAGCGTTACTCAGGGGGCGGATAGCAATCAGCCCCAGCATTTT

v_call: TRBV27
j_call: TRBJ1-6
d_call: NA
clone_size: NA
cdr3_aa: CASSLGPFNSPLHF
cdr3_nt: TGTGCCAGCAGTTTAGGACCGTTCAATTCACCCCTCCACTTT